This T cell receptor beta chain was sequenced for a study of T-cell reconstitution after alpha-beta-depleted transplantation in children. Unique molecular identifiers were incorporated when the TCRbeta library was constructed. TCRdb analysed the PCR reads with MiXCR anew, one entry per CDR3 protein. In the table there are about 600,000 distinct CDR3 sequences, 23% of which are singletons. Only a few counts were recorded for this clonotype. Its target is not known. General study results and limits: After transplant, high TCRbeta diversity at day 60 in some patients arose from surviving recipient T cells and thymic progenitors.

V shed 6 bases, J shed 3 bases, and the junction held 11 bases outside the gene matches. The CDR3 totals 15 residues. Germline V gene sequence: CDR1 MNHNS, CDR2 SASEGT. The receptor's source is a boy under two years old who had a stem cell transplant for acute myeloid leukemia, so the T cells may come from the graft donor. This sample comprised PBMCs, mostly from graft donor cells, obtained 360 days after TCRalphabeta/CD19-depleted stem cell transplant. The gene calls are TRBV6-1 and TRBJ2-7; 7 positions match TRBD1. CDR3 DNA: TGTGCCAGCAGGCCCGACAGGGCTGAGCGCTACGAGCAGTACTTC. Its translation: CASRPDRAERYEQYF.